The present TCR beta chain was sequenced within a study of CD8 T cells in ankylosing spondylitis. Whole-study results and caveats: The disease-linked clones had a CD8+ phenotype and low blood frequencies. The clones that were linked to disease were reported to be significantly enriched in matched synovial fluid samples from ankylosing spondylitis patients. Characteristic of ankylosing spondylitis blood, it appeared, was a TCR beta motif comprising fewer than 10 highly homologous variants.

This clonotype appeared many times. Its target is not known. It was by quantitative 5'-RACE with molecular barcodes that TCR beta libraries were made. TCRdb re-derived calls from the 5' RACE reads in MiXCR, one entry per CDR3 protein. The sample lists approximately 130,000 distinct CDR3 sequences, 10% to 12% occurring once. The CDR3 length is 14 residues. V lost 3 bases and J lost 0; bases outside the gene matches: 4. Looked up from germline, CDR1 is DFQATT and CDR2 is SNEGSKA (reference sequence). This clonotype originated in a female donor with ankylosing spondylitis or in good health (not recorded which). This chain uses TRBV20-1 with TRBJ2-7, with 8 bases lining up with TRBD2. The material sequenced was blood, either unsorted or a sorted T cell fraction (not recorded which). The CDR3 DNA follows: TGCAGTGCTAGCATAGCGGGGACCTCCTACGAGCAGTACTTC. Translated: CSASIAGTSYEQYF.